The 8 T cell receptor beta chains below all came from one sample that was sequenced in a study of blood T cell repertoires in COVID-19. Clones were sequenced by immunoSEQ multiplex PCR, and TCRdb holds only the in-frame ones, with some missing. The profile shows hundreds of thousands of clones, 80% to 90% of them singletons. The sequenced sample was peripheral blood. The receptor set was obtained from a woman between 25 and 40 years old with active or convalescent COVID-19.

This clone appeared a few times. This chain's CDR3 is CASSQDRGSTDTQYF. The CDR3 bases are TGTGCCAGCAGCCAAGATAGAGGTAGCACAGATACGCAGTATTTT. The rearrangement uses TRBV4-2 and TRBJ2-3; D gene unclear. Germline CDR1 and CDR2: LGHNA and YNFKEQ. This CDR3 contains 15 residues. Deletions cut 0 bases from V and 0 bases from J, with 7 bases between.

The CDR3 region is CASSQEWGPRGPQHF. The CDR3 DNA is TGTGCCAGCAGCCAAGAGTGGGGGCCCAGAGGGCCCCAGCATTTT. The chain employs TRBV3-1 (or the pseudogene TRBV3-2) and TRBJ1-5; tentatively, D is TRBD1 (6 bases). The CDR3 extends over 15 amino acids. V gave up 0 bases and J gave up 9 bases, with 15 bases separating them. Germline loops: CDR1 LGHDT, CDR2 YNNKEL (reference sequence).

The V call is TRBV30, the J call TRBJ1-2, with D possibly matching TRBD1 (6 bases). Germline values: CDR1 GTSNPN, CDR2 SVGIG (reference sequence). The CDR3 sequence is 13 residues long. Trimming took 2 bases from V and 6 from J, leaving 13 bases between them. For the CDR3, the DNA is TGTGCCTGGAGTTACAGGGTTGGGGATGGCTACACCTTC. Protein: CAWSYRVGDGYTF.

The chain couples TRBV5-4 to TRBJ2-1; TRBD2 aligns across 11 bases. Germline lookup yields CDR1 SGHNT and CDR2 YYREEE (reference sequence). The CDR3 is 15 amino acids. V was pared by 4 bases and J by 13 bases, with 13 bases of the junction left unmatched. In DNA form, the CDR3 reads TGTGCCAGCAGCCCTAAGGAAGGACTAGCGGGCCAACAGTTCTTC. Amino acids: CASSPKEGLAGQQFF.

The CDR3: CASSDPGQQETQYF. The CDR3 DNA follows: TGTGCCAGCAGTGATCCGGGACAGCAAGAGACCCAGTACTTC. This sequence joins TRBV6-1 and TRBJ2-5; 7 bases align to TRBD1. The CDR3 has 14 amino acids. The ends lost 3 bases at V and 2 bases at J; junction bases unmatched: 3. Per germline, CDR1 MNHNS and CDR2 SASEGT.

The chain uses TRBV10-1 and TRBJ2-1; 9 bases align to TRBD2. The J segment lost 5 bases and the V segment lost 0 bases, leaving 8 bases of the junction unmatched. The V gene's germline CDR1 is WNHNN and CDR2 SYGVQD (reference sequence). The CDR3 consists of 17 residues. CDR3 amino acids: CASSESPRLAVNNEQFF. DNA for the CDR3: TGCGCCAGCAGTGAGTCTCCGAGACTAGCGGTCAACAATGAGCAGTTCTTC.

V is TRBV5-4 and J is TRBJ2-5, with D tentatively TRBD1 (5 bases). The V end was cut by 4 bases, the J end by 4 bases, with 20 bases between. CDR1 and CDR2 (germline): SGHNT, YYREEE (reference sequence). The CDR3 runs 16 residues. The CDR3 sequence is CASSRTDSPRRETQYF. The CDR3 DNA is TGTGCCAGCAGCCGAACCGACAGCCCCCGGCGAGAGACCCAGTACTTC.

The chain links TRBV7-8 to TRBJ2-4; 8 bases match TRBD2. J lost 7 bases, V lost 5 bases, and 10 bases had no gene match. CDR1 is SGHVS, CDR2 FQNEAQ, per germline. This CDR3 comprises 15 residues. This CDR3 reads CASSPEVAGTNIQYF. The CDR3 bases are TGTGCCAGCAGCCCCGAGGTAGCGGGGACCAACATTCAGTACTTC.